A selection of T cell receptor beta chains follows, all from one sample in a study of blood T cell repertoires in COVID-19. Clones were read by immunoSEQ multiplex PCR, and TCRdb kept only the in-frame ones, dropping some. Here the sample spans 250,000 or so clones, 80% to 85% being singletons. The sequencing sample was made of peripheral blood. Receptor source: a woman aged 40 to 55 who had recovered from COVID-19. The CDR3 runs from the conserved cysteine through the conserved F or W. D genes are given only for firm matches. Where a row states a size, it is once, few, many or the class of an expanded clone; other rows omit it.

>TRBD1|few|TRBJ1-1|TRBV30
TGTGCCTGGAGTACGCCGGGACAGGGGGCGACCGCTGGGAACACTGAAGCTTTCTTT
CAWSTPGQGATAGNTEAFF
>-|-|TRBJ2-7|TRBV4-1
TGCGCCAGCAGTTACGGACAGACCTACGAGCAGTACTTC
CASSYGQTYEQYF
>TRBD1|-|TRBJ2-2|TRBV3-1/TRBV3-2
TGTGCCAGCAGCCGAAGGGACAGGGGGAACACCGGGGAGCTGTTTTTT
CASSRRDRGNTGELFF
>-|once|TRBJ1-1|TRBV9
TGTGCCAGCAGCGCCTCTTTACCAGGCTGGAACGCTGAAGCTTTCTTT
CASSASLPGWNAEAFF
>-|-|TRBJ1-2|TRBV9
TGTGCCAGCAGCGTAGAACCCTGGGGAGGGGACTATGGCTACACCTTC
CASSVEPWGGDYGYTF
>-|-|TRBJ1-1|TRBV2
TGTGCCAGCAGGTTCACAGGAGAGACTGAAGCTTTCTTT
CASRFTGETEAFF
>TRBD1|-|TRBJ1-2|TRBV28
TGTGCCAGCAGCACAGGGGGCTCCCTTTCCTATGGCTACACCTTC
CASSTGGSLSYGYTF
>TRBD2|-|TRBJ2-5|TRBV24-1
TGTGCCACCAGCCCCCGGGGGGGACGGGAGACCCAGTACTTC
CATSPRGGRETQYF
>TRBD1|once|TRBJ1-5|TRBV28
TGTGCCAGCAGTCTGGACAGGGTGGAACAGCCCCAGCATTTT
CASSLDRVEQPQHF
>-|-|TRBJ2-1|TRBV5-5
TGTGCCAGCAGCTTGGCCGTGCTGAGACAGTTCTTAGTGTACAATGAGCAGTTCTTC
CASSLAVLRQFLVYNEQFF
>TRBD1|-|TRBJ1-5|TRBV6-2/TRBV6-3
TGTGCCAGCAGCCTGACAGGGGGTAGGTTTCAGCCCCAGCATTTT
CASSLTGGRFQPQHF
>-|-|TRBJ1-2|TRBV11-2
TGTGCCAGCAGCTTAGAGCCTGGAGGGTACACCTTC
CASSLEPGGYTF
>-|-|TRBJ1-4|TRBV6-1
TGTGCCAGCAGTGAGAAAGCCAGCGAAGATACAACTAATGAAAAACTGTTTTTT
CASSEKASEDTTNEKLFF
>TRBD2|-|TRBJ2-7|TRBV11-3
TGTGCCAGCAACGGCGGGGGATCTGGGTACGAGCAGTACTTC
CASNGGGSGYEQYF
>-|-|TRBJ1-2|TRBV29-1
TGCAGCGTTGAGGGGGACACCTCTAACTATGGCTACACCTTC
CSVEGDTSNYGYTF
>-|-|TRBJ2-1|TRBV7-9
TGTGCCAGCAGCTTAGGTTCGGCGGCTCAGCAGTTCTTC
CASSLGSAAQQFF
>TRBD1|-|TRBJ1-4|TRBV12-3/TRBV12-4
TGTGCCAGCTTCAGGACAGGGGAGGAAAAACTGTTTTTT
CASFRTGEEKLFF
>-|few|TRBJ1-5|TRBV11-2
TGTGCCAGCAGCTCAACAGGGATGAGCAATCAGCCCCAGCATTTT
CASSSTGMSNQPQHF
>-|few|TRBJ2-7|TRBV21-1
TGTGCCAGCGAACTTTCCCTTTTAGAGCAGTACTTC
CASELSLLEQYF
>-|-|TRBJ2-2|TRBV15
TGTGCCACCAGCAGAGATGGTGTGGGCAACACCGGGGAGCTGTTTTTT
CATSRDGVGNTGELFF
>-|-|TRBJ2-1|TRBV7-3
TGTGCCAGCAGCCCGAATCCGGCAAATATGGGCGATGAGCAGTTCTTC
CASSPNPANMGDEQFF
>-|-|TRBJ2-2|TRBV5-1
TGCGCCAGCAGCAGAGGATGGAACACCGGGGAGCTGTTTTTT
CASSRGWNTGELFF
>-|-|TRBJ2-7|TRBV5-1
TGCGCCAGCAGCTTGGAGTGGCCGAATACCTACGAGCAGTACTTC
CASSLEWPNTYEQYF
>-|-|TRBJ2-1|TRBV5-1
TGCGCCAGCAGCTGGGCGGGGGCCGAACAGTTCTTC
CASSWAGAEQFF
>-|-|TRBJ2-1|TRBV12-3/TRBV12-4
TGTGCCAGCAGTCTACTTAGGAGGGATGAGCAGTTCTTC
CASSLLRRDEQFF
>TRBD1|-|TRBJ2-7|TRBV9
TGTGCCAGCAGCGGAGACGGGACAGCTTCCGAGCAGTACTTC
CASSGDGTASEQYF
>TRBD2|-|TRBJ2-5|TRBV28
TGTGCCAGCAGTCCCCGGGGACTAGACGAGACCCAGTACTTC
CASSPRGLDETQYF
>-|once|TRBJ1-3|TRBV2
TGTGCCAGCAGTGAACAACGGGTTGCGGATGGAAACACCATATATTTT
CASSEQRVADGNTIYF
>-|-|TRBJ2-5|TRBV12-3/TRBV12-4
TGTGCCAGCAGTCCAGGTGGGGAGACCCAGTACTTC
CASSPGGETQYF
>-|once|TRBJ2-5|TRBV5-1
TGCGCCAGCAGCATGGGGGGGACACAAGAAGAGACCCAGTACTTC
CASSMGGTQEETQYF
>TRBD1|few|TRBJ1-2|TRBV5-1
TGCGCCAGCAGCTCGACAGGGCCGAATGGCTACACCTTC
CASSSTGPNGYTF
>TRBD2|-|TRBJ2-7|TRBV3-1/TRBV3-2
TGTGCCAGCAGCCAAGATTCTCGTCTAGCGGGGGGCGTAGAGCAGTACTTC
CASSQDSRLAGGVEQYF
>-|-|TRBJ1-1|TRBV30
TGTGCCTGGATTAGGACAGACCTGAACACTGAAGCTTTCTTT
CAWIRTDLNTEAFF
>-|-|TRBJ2-2|TRBV2
TGTGCCAGCACGACAGGAACTGGGGAGCTGTTTTTT
CASTTGTGELFF
>-|-|TRBJ1-2|TRBV7-9
TGTGCCAGCAGCTTTGCGACAGTCCCTTTCGGCTACACCTTC
CASSFATVPFGYTF
>-|few|TRBJ1-6|TRBV2
TGTGCCAGCAGCGCGATAAGGACTGATAATTCACCCCTCCACTTT
CASSAIRTDNSPLHF
>TRBD1|few|TRBJ1-1|TRBV10-2
TGCGCCAGCAATCGGGACAGGGACCGGACTGAAGCTTTCTTT
CASNRDRDRTEAFF
>TRBD1|-|TRBJ1-2|TRBV5-1
TGCGCCAGCAGCATAACCACAGGGGACTATGGCTACACCTTC
CASSITTGDYGYTF
>TRBD2|-|TRBJ2-1|TRBV5-1
TGCGCCAGCAGCTTTTTAGCGGGGGCCATGAACAATGAGCAGTTCTTC
CASSFLAGAMNNEQFF
>TRBD2|-|TRBJ2-3|TRBV28
TGTGCCAGCAGTCCCCCAACAGCGGGGGGGCATGAAGATACGCAGTATTTT
CASSPPTAGGHEDTQYF
>-|-|TRBJ1-2|TRBV5-1
TGCGCCAGCAGCTTGGTCGCAGGTGCTAACTATGGCTACACCTTC
CASSLVAGANYGYTF
>TRBD2|-|TRBJ2-1|TRBV7-6
TGTGCCAGCAGCCCCATGCGGGGGGGCGGGCATGAGCAGTTCTTC
CASSPMRGGGHEQFF
>-|-|TRBJ2-5|TRBV7-6
TGTGCCAGCAGCTCCATAAATACAGATACGGAGACCCAGTACTTC
CASSSINTDTETQYF
>TRBD1|-|TRBJ2-7|TRBV5-1
TGCGCCAGCAGCTTGGTGTCGGCAGGGGGTTCCTACGAGCAGTACTTC
CASSLVSAGGSYEQYF
>-|-|TRBJ2-5|TRBV7-9
TGTGCCAGCAGCTTAGCGGCGGGACAGCGGGAGACCCAGTACTTC
CASSLAAGQRETQYF
>TRBD1|-|TRBJ2-7|TRBV7-6
TGTGCCAGCAGCTCGGGACAGGGTAGGTCCTACGAGCAGTACTTC
CASSSGQGRSYEQYF
>TRBD2|-|TRBJ2-1|TRBV27
TGTGCCAGCTCTCTAGCGGGGGGGTACAATGAGCAGTTCTTC
CASSLAGGYNEQFF
>-|-|TRBJ2-5|TRBV10-3
TGTGCCATCAGTGAATGCCCGGAAGAGACCCAGTACTTC
CAISECPEETQYF
>-|-|TRBJ1-2|TRBV21-1
TGTGCCAGCAGCAAAAGGCGGTCAGGGGCGGAGTGTGGCTACACCTTC
CASSKRRSGAECGYTF
>TRBD1|-|TRBJ2-7|TRBV2
TGTGCCAAAAGACAGGGGGACACCTACGAGCAGTACTTC
CAKRQGDTYEQYF
>TRBD1|once|TRBJ1-1|TRBV29-1
TGCAGCGTTGCAGGGGGTTGGGGAATGAACACTGAAGCTTTCTTT
CSVAGGWGMNTEAFF
>TRBD2|-|TRBJ2-1|TRBV6-6
TGTGCCAGCAGTCCGGGACTATCCTACAATGAGCAGTTCTTC
CASSPGLSYNEQFF
>TRBD1|-|TRBJ1-3|TRBV10-3
TGTGCCATCAGTGTACAGGGGGAAGTTAGGGACACCATATATTTT
CAISVQGEVRDTIYF
>TRBD1|-|TRBJ1-2|TRBV30
TGTGCCTGGAACCTCGGGACAGGGAAGTATGGCTACACCTTC
CAWNLGTGKYGYTF
>-|few|TRBJ1-4|TRBV5-5
TGTGCCAGCAGCCTACCCGGAGGGAAGAGTGAAAAACTGTTTTTT
CASSLPGGKSEKLFF
>-|-|TRBJ1-3|TRBV28
TGTGCCAGCATATCCCCAGGGCGTGGAAACACCATATATTTT
CASISPGRGNTIYF
>-|-|TRBJ2-7|TRBV30
TGTGCCTGGAGTGTAACAGGGTCAAGCGAGCAGTACTTC
CAWSVTGSSEQYF
>TRBD1|once|TRBJ1-1|TRBV6-5
TGTGCCAGCAGCACAGGGGCCGACACTGAAGCTTTCTTT
CASSTGADTEAFF